This T cell receptor (beta chain) was profiled in a study of T cell responses to AZD1222 COVID-19 vaccine. The overall study: Second-dose schedules of about 4 or about 12 weeks were combined.

Measured with immunoSEQ multiplex PCR; TCRdb has only the in-frame clones, and not every one. The data show roughly 160,000 clones, roughly 90% seen once. The CDR3 spans 15 residues. Looked up from germline, CDR1 is LGHNA and CDR2 is YSLEER. Trimming pared 3 bases from V and 2 bases from J, leaving 13 bases between. The receptor's source is an adult in good health. V usage is TRBV4-3 and J usage is TRBJ1-2; no clear D. The sequencing here drew on peripheral blood, taken on day 0 of AZD1222 vaccination. The chain's CDR3 is CASSQDPAGNYGYTF. CDR3 sequence (DNA): TGCGCCAGCAGCCAGGACCCGGCGGGGAACTATGGCTACACCTTC.